The rows below give T cell receptor beta chains drawn from one sample of a study of identical twins. Using its own MiXCR run on the 5' RACE reads, TCRdb lists one record per CDR3 protein. Of 470,000 or so distinct CDR3 sequences detected, 20% to 25% appear once; the ten largest clones hold about 2.7%. The same data also contributed to another study, on T cells expressing NK-cell markers.

Sequencing input: CD4+ T cells sorted from blood. These receptors came from a woman younger than 35 in good health. CDR3s include the opening cysteine and the closing phenylalanine or tryptophan. Fields, in order: CDR3 protein, CDR3 DNA, clone size, D gene, J gene, V gene. The D gene is left open where the match is weak. Size is omitted from some rows. Given values are once, few, many or a class for expanded clones.

cdr3_aa: CASSYRGQAFF
cdr3_nt: TGTGCCAGCAGTTACCGGGGACAGGCTTTCTTT
clone_size: -
d_call: TRBD1
j_call: TRBJ1-1
v_call: TRBV6-5

cdr3_aa: CSARSQLDQPQHF
cdr3_nt: TGCAGTGCTAGGAGTCAGCTAGATCAGCCCCAGCATTTT
clone_size: -
d_call: -
j_call: TRBJ1-5
v_call: TRBV20-1

cdr3_aa: CAIEKRTGQAYNEQFF
cdr3_nt: TGTGCCATCGAAAAAAGGACAGGTCAAGCCTACAATGAGCAGTTCTTC
clone_size: few
d_call: TRBD1
j_call: TRBJ2-1
v_call: TRBV10-3

cdr3_aa: CASSQVDSGGLSNEQFF
cdr3_nt: TGTGCCAGCAGCCAAGTGGATAGCGGGGGGCTAAGTAATGAGCAGTTCTTC
clone_size: -
d_call: TRBD2
j_call: TRBJ2-1
v_call: TRBV4-2

cdr3_aa: CASSFLQNEQFF
cdr3_nt: TGTGCCAGCAGTTTCCTACAGAATGAGCAGTTCTTC
clone_size: few
d_call: -
j_call: TRBJ2-1
v_call: TRBV12-3/TRBV12-4

cdr3_aa: CSASLGGGREQFF
cdr3_nt: TGCAGTGCTAGTTTGGGTGGGGGCCGTGAGCAGTTCTTC
clone_size: -
d_call: -
j_call: TRBJ2-1
v_call: TRBV20-1

cdr3_aa: CSVIGRADSNTEAFF
cdr3_nt: TGCAGCGTCATAGGCAGGGCGGACTCGAACACTGAAGCTTTCTTT
clone_size: few
d_call: -
j_call: TRBJ1-1
v_call: TRBV29-1

cdr3_aa: CASSPGGDTQYF
cdr3_nt: TGTGCCAGCAGTCCGGGCGGAGATACGCAGTATTTT
clone_size: many
d_call: -
j_call: TRBJ2-3
v_call: TRBV7-9

cdr3_aa: CASSSLHSGEAFF
cdr3_nt: TGTGCCAGCAGCAGCCTGCACAGTGGTGAAGCTTTCTTT
clone_size: few
d_call: -
j_call: TRBJ1-1
v_call: TRBV9

cdr3_aa: CASSDARWASGSVYNEQFF
cdr3_nt: TGTGCCAGCAGTGACGCCCGCTGGGCTAGCGGGAGCGTATACAATGAGCAGTTCTTC
clone_size: -
d_call: TRBD2
j_call: TRBJ2-1
v_call: TRBV25-1

cdr3_aa: CASSFPGRNSPLHF
cdr3_nt: TGTGCCAGCAGTTTTCCCGGACGGAATTCACCCCTCCACTTT
clone_size: few
d_call: -
j_call: TRBJ1-6
v_call: TRBV12-3/TRBV12-4

cdr3_aa: CASSREGYGYTF
cdr3_nt: TGTGCCAGCAGCCGGGAGGGGTATGGCTACACCTTC
clone_size: many
d_call: -
j_call: TRBJ1-2
v_call: TRBV9

cdr3_aa: CSVLGQVGYEQYF
cdr3_nt: TGCAGCGTCCTGGGACAGGTGGGCTACGAGCAGTACTTC
clone_size: -
d_call: TRBD1
j_call: TRBJ2-7
v_call: TRBV29-1

cdr3_aa: CSARETQGQYF
cdr3_nt: TGCAGTGCTAGAGAAACGCAGGGGCAGTACTTC
clone_size: -
d_call: -
j_call: TRBJ2-7
v_call: TRBV20-1

cdr3_aa: CASSLGTGGPETQYF
cdr3_nt: TGTGCCAGCAGCTTGGGTACAGGGGGCCCAGAGACCCAGTACTTC
clone_size: -
d_call: TRBD1
j_call: TRBJ2-5
v_call: TRBV5-5

cdr3_aa: CASSLGESADTQYF
cdr3_nt: TGTGCCAGCAGCTTAGGGGAGAGCGCAGATACGCAGTATTTT
clone_size: few
d_call: -
j_call: TRBJ2-3
v_call: TRBV7-3

cdr3_aa: CASSKIRDRDTDTQYF
cdr3_nt: TGTGCCAGCAGCAAGATCCGGGACAGGGATACAGATACGCAGTATTTT
clone_size: -
d_call: TRBD1
j_call: TRBJ2-3
v_call: TRBV14

cdr3_aa: CASIPRLASTDTQYF
cdr3_nt: TGTGCCAGCATCCCACGACTAGCGAGCACAGATACGCAGTATTTT
clone_size: few
d_call: TRBD2
j_call: TRBJ2-3
v_call: TRBV12-3/TRBV12-4

cdr3_aa: CASSQDFLAGANVLTF
cdr3_nt: TGTGCCAGCAGCCAAGATTTCCTCGCTGGGGCCAACGTCCTGACTTTC
clone_size: -
d_call: -
j_call: TRBJ2-6
v_call: TRBV4-2

cdr3_aa: CASSYSTAGGGKDTQYF
cdr3_nt: TGTGCCAGCAGTTACTCGACGGCGGGGGGGGGAAAAGATACGCAGTATTTT
clone_size: -
d_call: TRBD2
j_call: TRBJ2-3
v_call: TRBV6-5